The entry below gives a single TCR beta chain sequence along with its context. Only in-frame clones appear in the TCRdb table, and some are missing; sequencing was by immunoSEQ multiplex PCR. The profile covers over 55,000 clones, with 70% to 90% appearing a single time and 3% to 4.5% taken by the ten largest. The CDR3 contains 15 residues. CDR1 and CDR2 from the germline V gene are SGHRS and YFSETQ. V shed 4 bases, J shed 2 bases, and the junction held 4 bases outside the gene matches. This sample was taken from a study of blood T cell repertoires in COVID-19. The chain recombines TRBV5-1 with TRBJ1-5; TRBD1 agrees at 9 bases. The source of this sequence is a woman in her 40s with acute COVID-19. Sequenced input: PBMCs or T cells enriched from blood (not recorded which). This CDR3 reads CASSLDRGGNQPQHF. The DNA of the CDR3 is TGCGCCAGCAGCCTGGACAGGGGTGGCAATCAGCCCCAGCATTTT.